Each of the 6 T cell receptor beta chains below was sequenced from the same sample in a study of T cell repertoires in cytomegalovirus infection. TCRdb reprocessed the reads via MiXCR and lists one record per CDR3 protein. This sample yields under 500,000 distinct CDR3 sequences, of which under 45% are seen a single time; roughly two fifths belongs to the top ten. These receptors' targets are unknown. The source material was cultured PBMCs, sampled from culture after CMV antigen stimulation. Receptors were obtained from a human donor in good health (CMV status not recorded). Some clones in this sample may be carry-over from other donors' samples.

V is TRBV27 and J is TRBJ2-5; D not certain. V lost 5 bases, J lost 2 bases, and 9 bases lay in between. The CDR3 runs to 13 residues. Germline V gene sequence: CDR1 MNHEY, CDR2 SMNVEV (reference sequence). CDR3 sequence (DNA): TGTGCCAGCAGTGGGAACCGACAAGAGACCCAGTACTTC. Its protein is CASSGNRQETQYF.

The chain joins TRBV6-2 or TRBV6-3 to TRBJ2-7; D unresolved. From germline, CDR1 is MNHEY and CDR2 SVGEGT. The CDR3 consists of 13 residues. Trimming removed 7 bases from V and 7 bases from J, with 17 bases in between. The CDR3 nucleotides read TGTGCCAGCAAGAGCGAGCGACCGTGGGAGCAGTACTTC. Protein product: CASKSERPWEQYF.

The table lists this clonotype with a count of one. This rearrangement joins TRBV27 to TRBJ2-5; D unresolved. This CDR3 is built from 13 residues. CDR1 is MNHEY and CDR2 is SMNVEV in the germline V gene (reference sequence). V dropped 5 bases and J dropped 5 bases, with 12 bases sitting between them. This chain's CDR3 is CASSRRRGETQYF. The CDR3 DNA is TGTGCCAGCAGTCGTCGTAGAGGCGAGACCCAGTACTTC.

The V and J genes are TRBV20-1 and TRBJ1-2, with 7 bases fitting TRBD1. Per germline, CDR1 DFQATT and CDR2 SNEGSKA (reference sequence). This CDR3 has 13 residues. V lost 6 bases to trimming and J lost 3 bases; unmatched junction nucleotides: 7. CDR3 sequence (DNA): TGCAGTGCAGGGAGGGGGCGTCACTATGGCTACACCTTC. Amino acids: CSAGRGRHYGYTF.

This clonotype was found a few times. V usage is TRBV6-1 and J usage is TRBJ2-7; possible D gene TRBD2, 6 bases. V gave up 2 bases and J gave up 2 bases, with 16 bases separating them. The germline gives CDR1 MNHNS, CDR2 SASEGT. The CDR3 loop spans 16 amino acids. CDR3 residues: CASSEPGDWITYEQYF. The CDR3 bases are TGTGCCAGCAGTGAACCCGGGGACTGGATCACCTACGAGCAGTACTTC.

In its sample, this clonotype was seen a few times. J is TRBJ2-7 and V is TRBV6-2 or TRBV6-3; 9 nucleotides match TRBD1. V lost 6 bases and J lost 4; bases outside the gene matches: 4. Germline CDR1 MNHEY, CDR2 SVGEGT. The CDR3 has 13 amino acids. The CDR3 DNA reads as TGTGCCAGCAGAGGGACAGGGTTGTACGAGCAGTACTTC. Amino acid sequence: CASRGTGLYEQYF.